The present T cell receptor (beta chain) was sequenced within a study of shared clonotypes between healthy human individuals. The data were produced by immunoSEQ multiplex PCR, yet TCRdb's version contains in-frame clones alone and is incomplete. The sample carries more than 2 million clones, approximately 95% recorded once. CD45RO-negative, CCR7-positively selected cells formed the naive CD8 fraction, excluding terminally differentiated effector memory CD45RA+ cells. CDR3 length equals 13 residues. Germline-derived CDR1 and CDR2 are SGHRS and YFSETQ. With 0 bases removed from V and 3 bases from J, the gap between germline ends came to 7 bases.

Specimen: naive CD8+ T cells sorted from blood. The J gene is TRBJ2-7, the V gene TRBV5-1; D gene ambiguous. The sequence was collected from a man aged 18 to 29 in good health. The CDR3 bases are TGCGCCAGCAGCTTGGACCCTCTCTACGAGCAGTACTTC. It translates to CASSLDPLYEQYF.